A selection of T cell receptor beta chains follows, all from one sample in a study of cytomegalovirus exposure and HLA in healthy donors. Clones were sequenced by immunoSEQ multiplex PCR, and TCRdb holds only the in-frame ones, with some missing. The table has under 120,000 clones, less than 80% seen once. Sequences were obtained from PBMCs. These TCRs come from a woman aged 40-49 years in good health and CMV-seronegative. Both conserved end residues are part of each CDR3. The order of the fields is CDR3 protein, CDR3 DNA, V gene, J gene, D gene, clone size. A D gene is named only where the DNA matches it firmly. A row's size may be missing; if present it is once, few, many or a size class.

cdr3_aa: CASSELPPRGDEQFF
cdr3_nt: TGCGCCAGCAGCGAGCTGCCGCCCCGAGGCGATGAGCAGTTCTTC
v_call: TRBV4-3
j_call: TRBJ2-1
d_call: -
clone_size: -

cdr3_aa: CASSYSVGDRNDEQFF
cdr3_nt: TGTGCCAGCAGTTACTCGGTAGGGGACAGGAACGATGAGCAGTTCTTC
v_call: TRBV6-5
j_call: TRBJ2-1
d_call: TRBD1
clone_size: -

cdr3_aa: CATGDLAGYNEQFF
cdr3_nt: TGTGCCACCGGTGACCTAGCGGGGTACAATGAGCAGTTCTTC
v_call: TRBV10-3
j_call: TRBJ2-1
d_call: TRBD2
clone_size: -

cdr3_aa: CASSDGQIQETQYF
cdr3_nt: TGCGCCAGCAGCGACGGACAGATACAAGAGACCCAGTACTTC
v_call: TRBV10-1
j_call: TRBJ2-5
d_call: -
clone_size: -

cdr3_aa: CASRSQGGNSPLHF
cdr3_nt: TGTGCCAGCAGGTCACAGGGGGGTAATTCACCCCTCCACTTT
v_call: TRBV28
j_call: TRBJ1-6
d_call: TRBD1
clone_size: few

cdr3_aa: CASKGATNEKLFF
cdr3_nt: TGTGCCAGCAAGGGAGCAACTAATGAAAAACTGTTTTTT
v_call: TRBV28
j_call: TRBJ1-4
d_call: -
clone_size: -

cdr3_aa: CASSRQSEAFF
cdr3_nt: TGTGCCAGCAGTAGACAGTCTGAAGCTTTCTTT
v_call: TRBV5-6
j_call: TRBJ1-1
d_call: -
clone_size: -

cdr3_aa: CASTPGTGKFTEAFF
cdr3_nt: TGTGCCAGCACCCCCGGGACAGGGAAGTTCACTGAAGCTTTCTTT
v_call: TRBV28
j_call: TRBJ1-1
d_call: TRBD1
clone_size: -

cdr3_aa: CSATGGSLNEQFF
cdr3_nt: TGCAGCGCCACGGGAGGGTCTCTCAATGAGCAGTTCTTC
v_call: TRBV29-1
j_call: TRBJ2-1
d_call: TRBD2
clone_size: -

cdr3_aa: CASSGAGGGYTF
cdr3_nt: TGTGCCAGCAGTGGGGCCGGGGGGGGCTACACCTTC
v_call: TRBV2
j_call: TRBJ1-2
d_call: -
clone_size: -

cdr3_aa: CASSVQREPLGQYF
cdr3_nt: TGCGCCAGCTCTGTTCAGCGAGAACCCCTTGGGCAGTACTTC
v_call: TRBV4-3
j_call: TRBJ2-7
d_call: -
clone_size: -

cdr3_aa: CASSDGDSPYEQYF
cdr3_nt: TGTGCCAGCAGTGATGGGGACAGTCCCTACGAGCAGTACTTC
v_call: TRBV2
j_call: TRBJ2-7
d_call: TRBD1
clone_size: -

cdr3_aa: CASSFGQGHTDTQYF
cdr3_nt: TGTGCCAGCAGCTTCGGACAGGGGCACACAGATACGCAGTATTTT
v_call: TRBV5-8
j_call: TRBJ2-3
d_call: TRBD1
clone_size: -

cdr3_aa: CSARARDRDTEAFF
cdr3_nt: TGCAGCGCTCGGGCCAGGGATCGCGACACTGAAGCTTTCTTT
v_call: TRBV29-1
j_call: TRBJ1-1
d_call: -
clone_size: -

cdr3_aa: CASSRPEERYGYTF
cdr3_nt: TGTGCCAGCAGCCGCCCCGAGGAGCGATACGGCTACACCTTC
v_call: TRBV6-5
j_call: TRBJ1-2
d_call: -
clone_size: -

cdr3_aa: CASSPNVGGGSMDNSPLHF
cdr3_nt: TGTGCCAGCAGCCCCAATGTGGGGGGGGGAAGTATGGATAATTCACCCCTCCACTTT
v_call: TRBV9
j_call: TRBJ1-6
d_call: -
clone_size: -

cdr3_aa: CASSHRGPGETQYF
cdr3_nt: TGTGCCAGCAGTCACAGGGGGCCGGGGGAGACCCAGTACTTC
v_call: TRBV28
j_call: TRBJ2-5
d_call: TRBD1
clone_size: -

cdr3_aa: CASSPYRGKPGELFF
cdr3_nt: TGTGCCAGCAGTCCCTACAGGGGGAAGCCCGGGGAGCTGTTTTTT
v_call: TRBV27
j_call: TRBJ2-2
d_call: TRBD1
clone_size: -

cdr3_aa: CASSVFREDEKLFF
cdr3_nt: TGTGCCAGCAGTGTTTTCAGGGAGGATGAAAAACTGTTTTTT
v_call: TRBV2
j_call: TRBJ1-4
d_call: -
clone_size: -

cdr3_aa: CASSRRGPSGNTIYF
cdr3_nt: TGTGCCAGCAGCCGCAGGGGCCCTTCTGGAAACACCATATATTTT
v_call: TRBV6-6
j_call: TRBJ1-3
d_call: -
clone_size: -

cdr3_aa: CASSRGVANEKLFF
cdr3_nt: TGTGCCAGCTCCCGAGGTGTCGCTAATGAAAAACTGTTTTTT
v_call: TRBV18
j_call: TRBJ1-4
d_call: -
clone_size: -

cdr3_aa: CASSQGTTLFYGYTF
cdr3_nt: TGTGCCAGCAGCCAGGGAACAACCCTCTTCTATGGCTACACCTTC
v_call: TRBV5-5
j_call: TRBJ1-2
d_call: -
clone_size: -

cdr3_aa: CASSEGTGMNYGYTF
cdr3_nt: TGTGCCAGCAGCGAAGGGACAGGGATGAACTATGGCTACACCTTC
v_call: TRBV9
j_call: TRBJ1-2
d_call: TRBD1
clone_size: few

cdr3_aa: CSSSLAQGAGNEKLFF
cdr3_nt: TGTTCCAGCAGCTTAGCCCAGGGGGCGGGGAATGAAAAACTGTTTTTT
v_call: TRBV7-9
j_call: TRBJ1-4
d_call: TRBD1
clone_size: once

cdr3_aa: CASSPSTSGRGETQYF
cdr3_nt: TGTGCCAGTAGTCCATCGACTAGCGGGAGAGGCGAGACCCAGTACTTC
v_call: TRBV19
j_call: TRBJ2-5
d_call: TRBD2
clone_size: -

cdr3_aa: CASSPSGERQFF
cdr3_nt: TGTGCCAGCAGCCCAAGTGGGGAGCGGCAGTTCTTC
v_call: TRBV7-7
j_call: TRBJ2-1
d_call: -
clone_size: few

cdr3_aa: CASSLVQGDGNQPQHF
cdr3_nt: TGTGCCAGCAGCTTAGTACAGGGGGATGGCAATCAGCCCCAGCATTTT
v_call: TRBV7-2
j_call: TRBJ1-5
d_call: TRBD1
clone_size: once

cdr3_aa: CASRRTSGVGEQFF
cdr3_nt: TGTGCCAGCAGAAGGACCTCAGGGGTAGGGGAGCAGTTCTTC
v_call: TRBV2
j_call: TRBJ2-1
d_call: -
clone_size: -

cdr3_aa: CASSQVDRPEAYEQYF
cdr3_nt: TGTGCCAGCAGCCAAGTGGACAGGCCCGAGGCCTACGAGCAGTACTTC
v_call: TRBV14
j_call: TRBJ2-7
d_call: TRBD1
clone_size: -

cdr3_aa: CAWSVLPGANVLTF
cdr3_nt: TGTGCCTGGAGTGTACTCCCTGGGGCCAACGTCCTGACTTTC
v_call: TRBV30
j_call: TRBJ2-6
d_call: -
clone_size: -

cdr3_aa: CASSWTLTGGAYEQYF
cdr3_nt: TGCGCCAGCAGCTGGACCCTGACAGGGGGGGCCTACGAGCAGTACTTC
v_call: TRBV5-1
j_call: TRBJ2-7
d_call: TRBD1
clone_size: -

cdr3_aa: CASSVEGDSGNTIYF
cdr3_nt: TGTGCCAGCAGCGTAGAGGGGGACTCTGGAAACACCATATATTTT
v_call: TRBV9
j_call: TRBJ1-3
d_call: -
clone_size: few

cdr3_aa: CASSYSTGQGYEQYF
cdr3_nt: TGTGCCAGCAGTTACTCGACGGGACAGGGCTACGAGCAGTACTTC
v_call: TRBV6-6
j_call: TRBJ2-7
d_call: TRBD1
clone_size: -